The entry below gives a single T cell receptor (beta chain) sequence along with its context. Its antigen is currently unknown. This record comes from a study of T cell responses to AZD1222 COVID-19 vaccine. The study's findings and limits: It was only 6 or 7 AZD1222 recipients who were seropositive at baseline.

The germline V gene encodes CDR1 MNHEY and CDR2 SVGAGI. The CDR3 is 15 residues long. Trimming pared 8 bases from V and 0 bases from J, leaving 11 bases between. Using immunoSEQ multiplex PCR, the repertoire was profiled, and TCRdb retains in-frame clones only, with some absent. The repertoire holds fewer than 120,000 clones, with around 90% as singletons. This TCR derives from an adult who received the AZD1222 COVID-19 vaccine. Sequencing used peripheral blood, obtained 28 days after the second AZD1222 dose. This chain joins TRBV6-5 and TRBJ2-6; TRBD2 might be the D (6 bases). In DNA, the CDR3 is TGTGCCAGCGATTACGGGGGCTCTGGGGCCAACGTCCTGACTTTC. Amino acids: CASDYGGSGANVLTF.